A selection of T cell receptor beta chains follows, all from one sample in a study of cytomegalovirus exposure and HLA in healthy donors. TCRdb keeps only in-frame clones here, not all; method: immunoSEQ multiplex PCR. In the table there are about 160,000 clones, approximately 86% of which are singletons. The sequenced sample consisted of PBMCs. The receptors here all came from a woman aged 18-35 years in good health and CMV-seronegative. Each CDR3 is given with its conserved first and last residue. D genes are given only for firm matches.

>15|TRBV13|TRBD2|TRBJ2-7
CASSLGPGGPYEQYF
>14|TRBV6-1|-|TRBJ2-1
CASSGLAEYNEQFF
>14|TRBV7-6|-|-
CASSSFGANYEQYF
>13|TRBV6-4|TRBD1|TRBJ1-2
CASRETGTHGYTF
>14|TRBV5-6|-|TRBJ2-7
CASSLVGRAYEQYF
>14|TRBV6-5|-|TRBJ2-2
CASSSTYDTGELFF
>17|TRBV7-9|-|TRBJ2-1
CASSLAFKTVDNNEQFF
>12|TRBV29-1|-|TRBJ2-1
CSGPIQGNEQFF
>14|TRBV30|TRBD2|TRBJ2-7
CAWGSGGAPYEQYF
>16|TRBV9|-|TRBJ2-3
CASSFRTGWGTDTQYF
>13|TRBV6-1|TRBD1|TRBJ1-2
CASSAGQGNGYTF
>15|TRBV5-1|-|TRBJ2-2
CASSLARDYHTALFF
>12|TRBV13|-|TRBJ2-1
CASSPSIDEQFF
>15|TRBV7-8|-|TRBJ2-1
CASSAPWSSYNEQFF
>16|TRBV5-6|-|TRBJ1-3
CASSFRGPHPGNTIYF
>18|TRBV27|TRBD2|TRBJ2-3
CASSPRWIRGRVQDTQYF
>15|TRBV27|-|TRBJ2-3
CASSLSWADTDTQYF
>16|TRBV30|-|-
CAWSAEMVGDNYEQYF
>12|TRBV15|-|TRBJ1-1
CATGRGDTEAFF
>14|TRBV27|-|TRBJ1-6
CASTVRGQNSPLHF
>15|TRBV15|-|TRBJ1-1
CATSRDHEGATEAFF
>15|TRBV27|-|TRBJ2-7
CASSDHGARFDEQYF
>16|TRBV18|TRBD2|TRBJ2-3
CASSPTTTSGLDTQYF
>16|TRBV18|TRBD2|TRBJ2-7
CASSPLSGSPSYEQYF
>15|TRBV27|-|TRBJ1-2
CASSLGVGVDYGYTF
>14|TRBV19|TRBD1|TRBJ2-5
CASSGTGKEETQYF
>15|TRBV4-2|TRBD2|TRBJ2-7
CASSQGLAGAYEQYF
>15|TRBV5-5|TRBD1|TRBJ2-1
CASSRQGSTYNEQFF
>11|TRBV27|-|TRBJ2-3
CASSRGDTQYF
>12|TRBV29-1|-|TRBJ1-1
CSVAAGNTEAFF
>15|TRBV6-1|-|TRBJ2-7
CASSEPGTPNYEQYF
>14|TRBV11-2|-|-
CASTPKVGHYEQYF
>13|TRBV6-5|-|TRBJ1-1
CASSYDRITEAFF
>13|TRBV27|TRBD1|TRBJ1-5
CASRPDRDQPQHF
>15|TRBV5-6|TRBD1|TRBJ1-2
CASSPPFDRGYGYTF
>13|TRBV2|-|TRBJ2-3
CASSGAGADTQYF
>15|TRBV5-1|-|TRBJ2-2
CASSWGGGKPGELFF
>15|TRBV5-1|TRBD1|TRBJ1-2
CASSGGTGDDYGYTF
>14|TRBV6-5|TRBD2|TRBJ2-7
CASSRRESGNEQYF
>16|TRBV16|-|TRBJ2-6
CASSQLGGQGANVLTF
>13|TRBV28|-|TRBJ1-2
CASSLIRDYGYTF